The 10 T cell receptor beta chains below come from one sample, sequenced in a study of T cells in Graves' hyperthyroidism and ophthalmopathy. Using RNA transcripts as the source, TCR beta CDR3 regions were amplified. The HTBI primer set drove a first-round RT-PCR of the TCR CDR3. In TCRdb, the multiplex PCR reads were re-called with MiXCR into one record per CDR3 protein. Altogether some 690,000 distinct CDR3 sequences are present, around a sixth being singletons, with the ten largest covering roughly a sixth. The specimen was blood. The source of these receptors is a man aged 50 or older with Graves' hyperthyroidism.

V gene TRBV28 combines with J gene TRBJ2-1; D not resolved. The CDR3 totals 14 residues. Germline CDR1 and CDR2: MDHEN and SYDVKM. V lost 2 bases, J lost 1 base, and 6 bases lay in between. In nucleotides, the CDR3 is TGTGCCAGCAGTTTACCTCAGTCCTACAATGAGCAGTTCTTC. Residues: CASSLPQSYNEQFF.

This clonotype was observed a few times. The rearrangement links TRBV19 to TRBJ1-1, with D perhaps matching TRBD1 (5 bases). Germline lookup yields CDR1 LNHDA and CDR2 SQIVND (reference sequence). Trimming took 5 bases from V and 6 from J, leaving 16 bases between them. The CDR3 length is 14 residues. CDR3 loop: CASSWGLRTSEAFF. The DNA of the CDR3 is TGTGCCAGTAGTTGGGGACTGAGAACCTCTGAAGCTTTCTTT.

This clonotype occurred a few times. V usage is TRBV7-9 and J usage is TRBJ2-1; 13 bases fit TRBD2. V gave up 1 base and J gave up 7 bases; unmatched junction bases: 13. Germline CDR1 and CDR2: SEHNR and FQNEAQ (reference sequence). This CDR3 contains 19 residues. The CDR3 loop reads CASSLDRLAGGQGYNEQFF. The CDR3 DNA reads as TGTGCCAGCAGCTTAGATCGACTAGCGGGAGGCCAAGGCTATAATGAGCAGTTCTTC.

At least ten counts were recorded for this clonotype. The rearrangement links TRBV2 to TRBJ2-7; no firm D call. Germline loops: CDR1 SNHLY, CDR2 FYNNEI. The CDR3 has 13 residues. V was shortened by 6 bases and J by 2 bases, with 11 bases between the two germline ends. CDR3 nucleotide sequence: TGTGCCAGCAGACCTGATCCCACCTACGAGCAGTACTTC. As protein: CASRPDPTYEQYF.

This clonotype showed up many times. The DNA for the CDR3 is TGTGCCAGCAGGCGGGAGGTCGGCAATGAGCAGTTCTTC. This encodes CASRREVGNEQFF. The rearrangement uses TRBV7-9 and TRBJ2-1; 8 nucleotides match TRBD2. Unmatched junction bases numbered 4, after V lost 6 bases and J lost 6 bases. CDR1 SEHNR and CDR2 FQNEAQ come from the germline V gene (reference sequence). CDR3 length: 13 residues.

The CDR3 here is CASSLDSLWGVQYF. The CDR3 DNA sequence: TGTGCCAGCAGCTTAGATTCGCTGTGGGGGGTACAGTACTTC. The chain couples TRBV7-2 to TRBJ2-5, with a weak D call TRBD2 (6 bases). With 1 base removed from V and 11 bases from J, the gap between germline ends came to 17 bases. Germline lookup yields CDR1 SGHTA and CDR2 FQGNSA. This CDR3 comprises 14 residues.

The chain employs TRBV11-2 and TRBJ2-1, with a tentative D call TRBD1 (6 bases). The V end lost 5 bases, the J end lost 7 bases, and 15 bases lay between the germline ends. The CDR3 length is 14 residues. From germline, CDR1 is SGHAT and CDR2 FQNNGV. CDR3 loop: CASSPYRDTNEQFF. CDR3 nucleotides: TGTGCCAGCAGCCCCTACCGGGACACAAATGAGCAGTTCTTC.

At least ten counts were recorded for this clonotype. The chain is built from TRBV12-3 or TRBV12-4 and TRBJ2-1; 9 positions match TRBD2. The CDR3 totals 13 residues. Losses at the gene ends were 6 bases for V and 6 bases for J; bases not matched to a gene: 3. This CDR3 is CASSIAGVNEQFF. CDR3 bases: TGTGCCAGCAGCATAGCGGGAGTCAATGAGCAGTTCTTC.

The sample holds many counts of this clonotype. J is TRBJ1-1 and V is TRBV5-1; no reliable D call. Germline loops: CDR1 SGHRS, CDR2 YFSETQ. With 2 bases removed from V and 5 bases from J, the gap between germline ends came to 10 bases. The CDR3 is 13 residues long. The CDR3: CASSLPVGTEAFF. The CDR3 DNA reads TGCGCCAGCAGCTTACCGGTTGGTACTGAAGCTTTCTTT.

The chain joins TRBV27 to TRBJ2-5, with TRBD2 matching 9 bases. With V trimmed by 4 bases and J by 4 bases, 7 bases remained unmatched. CDR1 and CDR2 from the germline V gene are MNHEY and SMNVEV (reference sequence). This CDR3 spans 15 amino acids. CDR3 nucleotides: TGTGCCAGCAGTTCAGCGGGAGGCGTCGGAGAGACCCAGTACTTC. It encodes CASSSAGGVGETQYF.